This TCR beta chain was captured by sequencing in a study of T-cell memory formation after mild COVID-19. Turning to the study itself: TCR clusters largely stayed donor specific.

This clonotype was seen a few times. The antigen remains undetermined. Study-level points and caveats: Contracting clones localized mainly to CM and EM when CD4+ and mainly to EMRA when CD8+. Clones contracting day 15 to 85 were balanced CD4/CD8; later expanders leaned CD4+.

TCRdb re-called the 5' RACE reads with MiXCR, one entry per CDR3 protein. The sample has around 390,000 distinct CDR3 sequences, more than 15% seen once. Trimming at V came to 4 bases and at J to 10 bases, leaving 10 bases not matched to a gene. Germline V gene sequence: CDR1 SGHTA, CDR2 FQGNSA. This CDR3 is 15 amino acids long. The sequenced material came from PBMCs or a T cell subset sorted from them (not recorded which). The chain uses TRBV7-2 and TRBJ1-6; 7 bases agree with TRBD1. The sequence was collected from a man younger than 35 who had mild COVID-19 (a few samples of this study predate the infection). Cell type and time point are not known. The CDR3 sequence: CASSSREGAQSPLHF. As DNA, the CDR3 is TGTGCCAGCAGCTCCCGGGAGGGGGCTCAGTCACCCCTCCACTTT. Full variable domain (missing parts from reference TRBV7-2 and TRBJ1-6): GAGVSQSPSNKVTEKGKDVELRCDPISGHTALYWYRQSLGQGLEFLIYFQGNSAPDKSGLPSDRFSAERTGGSVSTLTIQRTQQEDSAVYLCASSSREGAQSPLHFGNGTRLTVT.